This TCR beta chain emerged from a study of blood T cell repertoires in COVID-19. Germline trimming cut 0 bases from V and 2 bases from J; bases unmatched to any gene: 4. The germline CDR1 and CDR2 sequences are SGHRS and YFSETQ. This CDR3 contains 16 residues. Source study methods: Scientists estimated how many nucleated cells there were by amplifying reference gene primers. This table comes from immunoSEQ multiplex PCR, and its TCRdb copy is limited to in-frame clones, with some not included. D and trimming come from the DNA, and the V and J calls and clone size come from that table. The table records nearly 400,000 clones, roughly 89% of them present only once. Recruitment covered roughly 22 US areas and drew participants whose ages spanned about 18 to 89 years. Which cohort a participant joined came from the clinical history participants gave. Donors in Cohort 3 who had recovered were those with two negative PCRs, healthcare professional clearance, or resolution of their symptoms.

This rearrangement joins TRBV5-1 to TRBJ2-2; 7 bases map to TRBD2. Source material: PBMCs or T cells enriched from blood (not recorded which). This clonotype originated in a woman younger than 45 who had recovered from COVID-19. This chain's CDR3 is CASSLEASGNTGELFF. The DNA for the CDR3 is TGCGCCAGCAGCTTGGAGGCTAGCGGAAACACCGGGGAGCTGTTTTTT.